This TCR beta chain was sequenced during a study of untreated major depressive disorder. The study, taken as a whole, reports: Compared with controls, depressed patients showed more TRBV05-01 (Vbeta 5.1) usage in CD4+ T cells.

The protocol was immunoSEQ multiplex PCR, while the TCRdb copy is restricted to in-frame clones and leaves out a portion. The table shows about 25,000 clones, with 90% to 95% occurring only once. For sex, age, current smoking status and body mass index, every depressed patient had a pairwise-matched non-depressed control. Patients had DSM-IV major depressive disorder with a Hamilton Depression score of at least 18. Patients were free of psychiatric medication for at least 8 weeks. Patient depression severity was moderate to severe. The CDR3 sequence is 14 residues long. Germline loops: CDR1 MGHRA, CDR2 YSYEKL. Trimming stripped 4 bases from V and 2 bases from J, with 10 bases between. Regarding this clone: Its specificity is not known.

The chain is built from TRBV4-1 and TRBJ2-3; D gene uncertain. This sequence originates from a woman in her twenties or thirties with major depressive disorder. The material sequenced was CD4+ T cells from PBMCs. The CDR3 loop is CASSPNRDTDTQYF. The CDR3 bases are TGCGCCAGCAGCCCCAATAGAGACACAGATACGCAGTATTTT.